These 5 T cell receptor beta chains share one sample of origin, sequenced in a study of T cell responses to AZD1222 COVID-19 vaccine (dated by TCRdb to the early 2020s). The protocol used for the library was the immunoSEQ multiplex PCR assay. The table comes from immuneACCESS by way of TCRdb, which keeps in-frame sequences with V and J called. Part of the clones is missing from these tables; in studies checked, under half for an unresolved V gene and the rest for unknown reasons. In all, the sample holds some 100,000 clones, and around 93% of those were seen once. The ten top clones hold 7.5% of the sample. Reading the label with the study, this specimen's time point is: baseline before first vaccination. The sequences come from peripheral blood, collected on day 0 of AZD1222 vaccination. These receptors all come from an adult in good health.

This clone is deemed medium-sized. This chain links TRBV18 with TRBJ1-4, with no clear D. The CDR3 totals 14 residues. Germline assignment: CDR1 KGHSH and CDR2 LQKENI. Trimming shortened V by 3 bases and J by 8 bases, and 13 bases separated the two germline ends. CDR3 amino acids: CASSPAVLQEKLFF. Here the CDR3 DNA reads TGTGCCAGCTCACCTGCAGTTCTCCAGGAAAAACTGTTTTTT.

The rearrangement uses TRBV3-1 (or the pseudogene TRBV3-2) and TRBJ2-2; 11 nucleotides line up with TRBD2. The germline V gene has CDR1 LGHDT and CDR2 YNNKEL (reference sequence). V was clipped by 4 bases and J by 4 bases; unmatched bases: 5. CDR3 size: 16 residues. The CDR3 DNA follows: TGTGCCAGCAGCCCTACTAGCGGGAGTGTCACCGGGGAGCTGTTTTTT. This translates into CASSPTSGSVTGELFF.

The chain recombines TRBV19 with TRBJ1-4; D possibly corresponds to TRBD1 (5 bases). This CDR3 contains 13 residues. Between the trimmed V and J ends, which lost 7 bases and 8 bases, there was a span of 14 bases. The germline V gene has CDR1 LNHDA and CDR2 SQIVND (reference sequence). The CDR3 DNA is TGTGCCAGTAACGGGGCAGGGTACGAAAAACTGTTTTTT. Translating it yields CASNGAGYEKLFF.

This clone showed up just once. This chain connects TRBV3-1 (or the pseudogene TRBV3-2) to TRBJ1-2; D might be TRBD1 (5 bases). The CDR3 length is 14 residues. V shed 4 bases and J shed 9 bases, with 18 bases lying between them. Germline V gene lookup returns CDR1 LGHDT and CDR2 YNNKEL (reference sequence). The DNA of the CDR3 is TGTGCCAGCAGCCGGGGGAGGGGAGAGGGGAGCTACACCTTC. Translating gives CASSRGRGEGSYTF.

The CDR3 bases are TGTGCCAGTAGTATTGCTCTCCTCCCCTACAATGAGCAGTTCTTC. This codes for CASSIALLPYNEQFF. The chain uses TRBV19 and TRBJ2-1; the D is unclear. This CDR3 spans 15 amino acids. The germline V and J ends were trimmed by 3 bases and 2 bases, with 11 bases remaining between them. Germline V gene data show CDR1 as LNHDA and CDR2 as SQIVND (reference sequence). Filled out from reference TRBV19 and TRBJ2-1, the complete variable domain reads DGGITQSPKYLFRKEGQNVTLSCEQNLNHDAMYWYRQDPGQGLRLIYYSQIVNDFQKGDIAEGYSVSREKKESFPLTVTSAQKNPTAFYLCASSIALLPYNEQFFGPGTRLTVL.